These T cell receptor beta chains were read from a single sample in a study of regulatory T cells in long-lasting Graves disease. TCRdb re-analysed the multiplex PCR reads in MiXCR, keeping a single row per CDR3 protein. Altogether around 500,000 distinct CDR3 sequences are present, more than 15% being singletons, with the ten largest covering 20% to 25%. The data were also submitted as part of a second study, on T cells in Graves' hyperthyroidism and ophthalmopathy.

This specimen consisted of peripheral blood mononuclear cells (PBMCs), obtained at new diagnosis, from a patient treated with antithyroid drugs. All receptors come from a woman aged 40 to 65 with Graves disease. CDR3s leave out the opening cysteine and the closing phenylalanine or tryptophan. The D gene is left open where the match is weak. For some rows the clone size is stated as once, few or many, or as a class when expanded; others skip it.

CDR3aa: ATQGGGDSNQPQH
v_gene: TRBV27
j_gene: TRBJ1-5
d_gene: TRBD1
abundance: -

CDR3aa: ASSLRPGGISDTQY
v_gene: TRBV28
j_gene: TRBJ2-3
d_gene: TRBD1
abundance: many

CDR3aa: AWSTGANSPLH
v_gene: TRBV30
j_gene: TRBJ1-6
d_gene: -
abundance: many

CDR3aa: ASSSPTGHDTDTQY
v_gene: TRBV7-9
j_gene: TRBJ2-3
d_gene: TRBD1
abundance: many

CDR3aa: ASSLGAGYGYT
v_gene: TRBV11-2
j_gene: TRBJ1-2
d_gene: -
abundance: many

CDR3aa: ASSLFPLGSAF
v_gene: TRBV28
j_gene: TRBJ1-1
d_gene: -
abundance: -

CDR3aa: AWSTGTSYGYT
v_gene: TRBV30
j_gene: TRBJ1-2
d_gene: -
abundance: many

CDR3aa: ASNNREFYGYT
v_gene: TRBV19
j_gene: TRBJ1-2
d_gene: -
abundance: -

CDR3aa: ASSLYASGELF
v_gene: TRBV7-9
j_gene: TRBJ2-2
d_gene: -
abundance: -

CDR3aa: ASSPLQQETQY
v_gene: TRBV18
j_gene: TRBJ2-5
d_gene: -
abundance: few

CDR3aa: ASLLAGNTGELF
v_gene: TRBV7-9
j_gene: TRBJ2-2
d_gene: TRBD2
abundance: many

CDR3aa: ASSLITSGGFIYEQY
v_gene: TRBV12-3/TRBV12-4
j_gene: TRBJ2-7
d_gene: TRBD2
abundance: many

CDR3aa: ASSLSSAGPNYGYT
v_gene: TRBV27
j_gene: TRBJ1-2
d_gene: -
abundance: many

CDR3aa: SGAGPGDIQY
v_gene: TRBV20-1
j_gene: TRBJ2-4
d_gene: -
abundance: few

CDR3aa: ASSPKSSYNSPLH
v_gene: TRBV18
j_gene: TRBJ1-6
d_gene: -
abundance: -

CDR3aa: ASSMDGATNEKLF
v_gene: TRBV19
j_gene: TRBJ1-4
d_gene: -
abundance: -

CDR3aa: SAAPPDRMNTEAF
v_gene: TRBV20-1
j_gene: TRBJ1-1
d_gene: TRBD1
abundance: many

CDR3aa: ASSLALIGGGQGARGYT
v_gene: TRBV12-3/TRBV12-4
j_gene: TRBJ1-2
d_gene: TRBD1
abundance: few

CDR3aa: ASKRGGLDRETQY
v_gene: TRBV2
j_gene: TRBJ2-5
d_gene: TRBD2
abundance: many

CDR3aa: ASSLGGRKVSTEAF
v_gene: TRBV12-3/TRBV12-4
j_gene: TRBJ1-1
d_gene: -
abundance: many

CDR3aa: ASSQGQGAIYEQY
v_gene: TRBV18
j_gene: TRBJ2-7
d_gene: TRBD1
abundance: many

CDR3aa: ASRRGGGDTQY
v_gene: TRBV5-4
j_gene: TRBJ2-3
d_gene: TRBD2
abundance: -

CDR3aa: ASSSTGALNEKLF
v_gene: TRBV6-2/TRBV6-3
j_gene: TRBJ1-4
d_gene: TRBD1
abundance: -

CDR3aa: ATSWGVSGPDTQY
v_gene: TRBV12-3/TRBV12-4
j_gene: TRBJ2-3
d_gene: -
abundance: few

CDR3aa: ASRRDRGQTQY
v_gene: TRBV2
j_gene: TRBJ2-5
d_gene: TRBD1
abundance: -

CDR3aa: ASSSGQTVASTDTQY
v_gene: TRBV27
j_gene: TRBJ2-3
d_gene: -
abundance: few

CDR3aa: AISQGGYNEQF
v_gene: TRBV10-3
j_gene: TRBJ2-1
d_gene: -
abundance: many

CDR3aa: ASSQDQAGTTQY
v_gene: TRBV3-1
j_gene: TRBJ2-5
d_gene: TRBD2
abundance: many